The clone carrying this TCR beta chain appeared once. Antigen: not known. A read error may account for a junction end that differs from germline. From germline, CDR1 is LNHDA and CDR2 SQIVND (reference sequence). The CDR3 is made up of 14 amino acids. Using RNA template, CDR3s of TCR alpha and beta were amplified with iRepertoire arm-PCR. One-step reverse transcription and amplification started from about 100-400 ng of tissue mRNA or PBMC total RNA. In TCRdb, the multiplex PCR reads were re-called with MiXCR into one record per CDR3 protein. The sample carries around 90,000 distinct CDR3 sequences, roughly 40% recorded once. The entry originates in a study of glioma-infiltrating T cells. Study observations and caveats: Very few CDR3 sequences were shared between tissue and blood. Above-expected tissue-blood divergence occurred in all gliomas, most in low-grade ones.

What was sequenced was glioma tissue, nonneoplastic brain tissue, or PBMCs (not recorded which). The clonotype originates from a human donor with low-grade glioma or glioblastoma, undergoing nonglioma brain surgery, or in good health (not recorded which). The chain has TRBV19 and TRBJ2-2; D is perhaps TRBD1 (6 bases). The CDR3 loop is CSSSPGVSTVELFF. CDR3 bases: TGTTCCAGTAGCCCAGGGGTGAGCACCGTGGAGCTGTTTTTT.